This is a list of T cell receptor beta chains from one sample in a study of blood T cells in healthy people across ages. MiXCR, run by TCRdb on the 5' RACE reads, gives a single entry per CDR3 protein. The sample lists some 940,000 distinct CDR3 sequences; under 35% were seen once. The sample was also reused in another study, on T cells of mothers and their children.

Sequencing was carried out using blood. These receptors came from a woman in her thirties or forties in good health. Both conserved end residues are part of each CDR3. A D gene is named only where the DNA matches it firmly. Size is omitted from some rows. Given values are once, few, many or a class for expanded clones.

DNA | CDR3 | V | D | J | size
TGTGCCAGCAGTTTTTTCCTCTCGACAGGGGGCGCGGACGAGCAGTACTTC | CASSFFLSTGGADEQYF | TRBV12-3/TRBV12-4 | TRBD1 | TRBJ2-7 | NA
TGCAGTGCTACGACTAGTTTTAGCTACAATGAGCAGTTCTTC | CSATTSFSYNEQFF | TRBV20-1 | NA | TRBJ2-1 | NA
TGTGCCAGCAAAAGGAGGAGGGCCCGGGGGGATAATTCACCCCTCCACTTT | CASKRRRARGDNSPLHF | TRBV6-1 | NA | TRBJ1-6 | few
TGTGCCATTGGCGACAGGGACACTGAAGCTTTCTTT | CAIGDRDTEAFF | TRBV10-3 | TRBD1 | TRBJ1-1 | NA
TGTGCCAGCAGTTTAATGGGACAGGTCGCCTACGAGCAGTACTTC | CASSLMGQVAYEQYF | TRBV27 | TRBD1 | TRBJ2-7 | NA
TGTGCCAGCAGTGACTACCAGGGTAGTCGAACAGATACGCAGTATTTT | CASSDYQGSRTDTQYF | TRBV6-4 | NA | TRBJ2-3 | many
TGCAGTGCTAGAGTCGGTTTAGGACAGGGGGCGACCGAGCAGTACTTC | CSARVGLGQGATEQYF | TRBV20-1 | TRBD1 | TRBJ2-7 | many
TGTGCCGGCAGTAGAGGACGGAGACAAGAGACCCAGTACTTC | CAGSRGRRQETQYF | TRBV6-1 | NA | TRBJ2-5 | few
TGTGCCGGCAGTCTCGGACACGGCTACGAGCAGTACTTC | CAGSLGHGYEQYF | TRBV6-1 | NA | TRBJ2-7 | NA
TGTGCCAGCTCGGGACAGGGGGCGACTGAAGCTTTCTTT | CASSGQGATEAFF | TRBV25-1 | TRBD1 | TRBJ1-1 | NA
TGTGCCAGCAGCTTAGGCATGGCTAGAACAGATACGCAGTATTTT | CASSLGMARTDTQYF | TRBV11-2 | NA | TRBJ2-3 | many
TGTGCCAGCAGCTTATCACACATCCACGGGAGTAGTGGCTACACCTTC | CASSLSHIHGSSGYTF | TRBV7-9 | NA | TRBJ1-2 | few
TGCGCCAGCAGCTCCGGGACAGGGTGGGGGCATGAGCAGTTCTTC | CASSSGTGWGHEQFF | TRBV5-1 | TRBD1 | TRBJ2-1 | NA
TGTGCCAGCAGTTTTCGACAGGGTCATGGCTACACCTTC | CASSFRQGHGYTF | TRBV27 | TRBD1 | TRBJ1-2 | few
TGCGCCAGCAGCTTATCACCAGAAACTCAAAACATTCAGTACTTC | CASSLSPETQNIQYF | TRBV5-1 | NA | TRBJ2-4 | few
TGTGCCAGCAGCCCACCGGGACTGATCTACAATGAGCAGTTCTTC | CASSPPGLIYNEQFF | TRBV7-8 | NA | TRBJ2-1 | few
TGTGCCAGCAGTTTATACCGGGGCGCGGGCAATCAGCCCCAGCATTTT | CASSLYRGAGNQPQHF | TRBV27 | NA | TRBJ1-5 | NA
TGTGCCAGCAGGAGGACTAGCGGGGGCCGAAATGAGCAGTTCTTC | CASRRTSGGRNEQFF | TRBV2 | TRBD2 | TRBJ2-1 | few
TGCAGTGCCAAGACCGCGAGCAATCAGCCCCAGCATTTT | CSAKTASNQPQHF | TRBV20-1 | NA | TRBJ1-5 | few
TGTGCCAGCAGGCTAGACTCCTACGAGCAGTACTTC | CASRLDSYEQYF | TRBV7-2 | NA | TRBJ2-7 | few
TGTGCCAGCACCCCCGCGGGGGCCAGGAACACTGAAGCTTTCTTT | CASTPAGARNTEAFF | TRBV28 | NA | TRBJ1-1 | NA
TGTGCCAGCAGTTTACTCCCCCCCGGGACGGGTGCCTACGAGCAGTACTTC | CASSLLPPGTGAYEQYF | TRBV28 | NA | TRBJ2-7 | NA